Shown below are 15 T cell receptor beta chains from a single sample sequenced in a study of Graves' ophthalmopathy and Graves' hyperthyroidism. RNA transcripts were the source from which TCR beta CDR3 regions were amplified. First-round RT-PCR employed HTBI primers, with a second-round multiplex PCR after it. Via MiXCR, TCRdb re-called the multiplex PCR reads, giving one row per CDR3 protein. The sample includes approximately 37,000 distinct CDR3 sequences, approximately 52% of them seen just once. Material for sequencing was peripheral blood. Source of these receptors: an adult man with Graves' ophthalmopathy.

This chain connects TRBV15 to TRBJ2-5, with no clear D. Between the trimmed V and J ends, which lost 0 bases and 2 bases, there was a span of 7 bases. This CDR3 has 14 residues. Germline loops: CDR1 LNHNV, CDR2 YYDKDF (reference sequence). The chain's CDR3 is CATSRDRRQETQYF. Here the CDR3 DNA reads TGTGCCACCAGCAGAGATCGGCGGCAAGAGACCCAGTACTTC. The full variable domain, rest sourced from reference TRBV15 and TRBJ2-5, is DAMVIQNPRYQVTQFGKPVTLSCSQTLNHNVMYWYQQKSSQAPKLLFHYYDKDFNNEADTPDNFQSRRPNTSFCFLDIRSPGLGDTAMYLCATSRDRRQETQYFGPGTRLLVL.

Many counts were recorded for this clonotype. The V gene is TRBV29-1, the J gene TRBJ2-2, with TRBD2 matching 10 bases. The CDR3 has 15 amino acids. Germline assignment: CDR1 SQVTM and CDR2 ANQGSEA. The V segment lost 4 bases and the J segment 2 bases; nucleotides outside the gene matches: 4. CDR3 sequence (DNA): TGCAGCGTTGTAGCGGGGGGCTCCAACACCGGGGAGCTGTTTTTT. It is translated as CSVVAGGSNTGELFF.

V gene TRBV11-3 combines with J gene TRBJ2-3; 9 bases align to TRBD2. Per germline, CDR1 SGHNT and CDR2 YENEEA. The CDR3 runs to 15 residues. The trim removed 5 bases at V and 10 bases at J, leaving 13 bases unmatched. CDR3: CASSRFAGGFNAQYF. The CDR3 nucleotides are TGTGCCAGCAGCCGCTTCGCGGGAGGGTTCAATGCGCAGTATTTT.

The chain carries TRBV24-1 and TRBJ2-1; 10 nucleotides agree with TRBD2. The CDR3 covers 14 residues. Germline V gene data show CDR1 as KGHDR and CDR2 as SFDVKD. The CDR3 loop is CASTSGVSYNEQFF. For the CDR3, the DNA is TGTGCTAGTACTAGCGGGGTCTCCTACAATGAGCAGTTCTTC.

This chain connects TRBV2 to TRBJ2-1, with 11 bases matching TRBD2. CDR1 and CDR2 (germline): SNHLY, FYNNEI. V gave up 6 bases and J gave up 2 bases; unmatched junction bases: 9. The CDR3 loop spans 17 amino acids. The CDR3 bases are TGTGCCAGCAGCAGAAATTTAGCGGGGGGGCCCTACAATGAGCAGTTCTTC. Translated, it gives CASSRNLAGGPYNEQFF.

This clonotype has ten or more counts. The V and J genes are TRBV6-2 or TRBV6-3 and TRBJ2-7; TRBD2 might be the D (6 bases). The V end was cut by 5 bases, the J end by 3 bases, with 17 bases between. Germline CDR1 MNHEY, CDR2 SVGEGT. This CDR3 is 15 amino acids long. The CDR3 sequence is CASSEAFPGDYEQYF. As DNA, the CDR3 is TGTGCCAGCAGTGAGGCTTTTCCGGGAGACTACGAGCAGTACTTC.

This clonotype came up many times. The chain recombines TRBV11-3 with TRBJ2-1; 8 bases align to TRBD2. Trimming at V came to 5 bases and at J to 7 bases, leaving 7 bases not matched to a gene. CDR1 is SGHNT, CDR2 YENEEA, per germline. This CDR3 is built from 14 residues. CDR3 nucleotides: TGTGCCAGCAGCCCCGGGGGGGGGCGGAATGAGCAGTTCTTC. Residues: CASSPGGGRNEQFF.

At least ten counts were recorded for this clonotype. The chain is built from TRBV11-3 and TRBJ1-2; D is perhaps TRBD1 (6 bases). This CDR3 has 12 residues. Deletions cut 2 bases from V and 6 bases from J, with 7 bases between. Germline CDR1 is SGHNT and CDR2 is YENEEA. In nucleotides, the CDR3 is TGTGCCAGCAGCTTAAAGGGGGATGGCTACACCTTC. Residues: CASSLKGDGYTF.

This clonotype is medium-sized by share. V usage is TRBV2 and J usage is TRBJ1-5, with D maybe TRBD1 (5 bases). From germline, CDR1 is SNHLY and CDR2 FYNNEI. The ends were cut back, 4 bases at V and 3 bases at J, with 13 bases in the middle. This CDR3 has 15 residues. This chain's CDR3 is CASSVGPGTNQPQHF. CDR3 nucleotides: TGTGCCAGCAGTGTGGGTCCGGGGACCAATCAGCCCCAGCATTTT.

In this sample, this clonotype turned up many times. V and J are TRBV6-6 and TRBJ2-5; D possibly uses TRBD1 or TRBD2 (6 bases each). The CDR3 consists of 12 residues. V lost 7 bases to trimming and J lost 4 bases, with 10 bases between them. Germline-derived CDR1 and CDR2 are MNHNY and SVGAGI (reference sequence). The chain's CDR3 is CASNGGAETQYF. The CDR3 nucleotides are TGTGCCAGCAACGGGGGCGCAGAGACCCAGTACTTC.

This chain links TRBV6-1 with TRBJ2-7, with TRBD2 identical over 10 bases. Germline CDR1 is MNHNS and CDR2 is SASEGT. CDR3 size: 13 residues. The V gene end was trimmed by 5 bases and the J gene end by 4 bases; junction bases not matched to a gene: 2. CDR3 amino acids: CASSRAGGYEQYF. The CDR3 region has the DNA TGTGCCAGCAGTAGAGCGGGAGGGTACGAGCAGTACTTC.

Many counts were recorded for this clonotype. The genes are TRBV5-1 and TRBJ2-7, with D perhaps matching TRBD1 or TRBD2 (5 bases each). The CDR3 runs 15 residues. CDR1 and CDR2 from the germline V gene are SGHRS and YFSETQ. The V gene lost 0 bases and the J gene lost 3 bases, with 13 bases spanning the gap. Here the CDR3 reads CASSLDPGRDYEQYF. In DNA, the CDR3 is TGCGCCAGCAGCTTGGACCCGGGACGGGACTACGAGCAGTACTTC.

This clonotype was found many times. The rearrangement joins TRBV12-3 or TRBV12-4 to TRBJ2-7; 9 bases fit TRBD1. This CDR3 is built from 14 residues. With 8 bases clipped from V and 3 bases from J, the junction kept 8 bases outside the gene matches. Here the CDR3 reads CASFRDRVVYEQYF. CDR3 DNA: TGTGCCAGCTTTAGGGACAGGGTCGTCTACGAGCAGTACTTC.

Turning to this clonotype: This could be a read error, since a much larger clone is one nucleotide away. The V call is TRBV4-3, the J call TRBJ2-5, with D perhaps TRBD2 (6 bases). CDR1 and CDR2 (germline): LGHNA, YSLEER. CDR3 length: 14 residues. The DNA of the CDR3 is TGCACCAGCAGCCAAGAGCCGGGGGAAGAGACCCAGTACTTC. Amino acid sequence: CTSSQEPGEETQYF.

The V call is TRBV7-3, the J call TRBJ2-7, with 8 bases that match TRBD2. V dropped 4 bases and J dropped 2; count of bases not matched to a gene: 1. The CDR3 consists of 13 residues. Germline V gene lookup returns CDR1 SGHTA and CDR2 FQGTGA. The CDR3, as DNA: TGTGCCAGCAGCTCCGGGAGGGCCTACGAGCAGTACTTC. It encodes CASSSGRAYEQYF.